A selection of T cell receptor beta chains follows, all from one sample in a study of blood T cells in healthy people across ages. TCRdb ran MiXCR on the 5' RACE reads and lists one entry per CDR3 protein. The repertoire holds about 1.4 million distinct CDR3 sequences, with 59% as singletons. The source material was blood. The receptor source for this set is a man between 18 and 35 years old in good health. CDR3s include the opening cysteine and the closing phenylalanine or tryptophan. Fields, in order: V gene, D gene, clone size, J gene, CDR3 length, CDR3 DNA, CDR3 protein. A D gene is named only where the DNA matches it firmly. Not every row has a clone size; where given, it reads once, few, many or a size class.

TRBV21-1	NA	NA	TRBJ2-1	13	TGTGCCAGCAGCAAATTTCAGGAGAATGAGCAGTTCTTC	CASSKFQENEQFF
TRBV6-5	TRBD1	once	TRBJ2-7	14	TGTGCCAGCCCAGGGGGCGCAGGCACCTACGAGCAGTACTTC	CASPGGAGTYEQYF
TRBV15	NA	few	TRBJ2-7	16	TGTGCCACCAGCAGTACTTCTAGCGCTGACTCCTACGAGCAGTACTTC	CATSSTSSADSYEQYF
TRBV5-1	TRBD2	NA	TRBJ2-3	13	TGCGCCAGCAAGGAGCGGGACACAGATACGCAGTATTTT	CASKERDTDTQYF
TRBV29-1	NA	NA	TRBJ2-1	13	TGCAGCGTTGAAGATGCAGGGGCCAATGAGCAGTTCTTC	CSVEDAGANEQFF
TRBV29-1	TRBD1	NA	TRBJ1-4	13	TGCAGCGTCACTTCGACAGGGAATGGAAAACTGTTTTTT	CSVTSTGNGKLFF
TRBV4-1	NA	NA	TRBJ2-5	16	TGCGCCAGCAGCCAAGAACCAGGGCATCCCAAAGAGACCCAGTACTTC	CASSQEPGHPKETQYF
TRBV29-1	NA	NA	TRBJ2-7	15	TGCAGCGTTGGGAACCGGGGGACGCCTCGCGACGAGCAGTACTTC	CSVGNRGTPRDEQYF
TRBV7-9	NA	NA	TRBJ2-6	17	TGTGCCAGCAGCTTAGGCCCCGTGGGCTCTGGGGCCAACGTCCTGACTTTC	CASSLGPVGSGANVLTF
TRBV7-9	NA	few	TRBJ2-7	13	TGTGCCTGTGGGCCTCTAAGCTCCTACGAGCAGTACTTC	CACGPLSSYEQYF
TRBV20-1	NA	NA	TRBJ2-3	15	TGCAGTGCTAGAGATGAGGGGGGTGTCACAGATACGCAGTATTTT	CSARDEGGVTDTQYF
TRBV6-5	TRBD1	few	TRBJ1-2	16	TGTGCCAGCAGCGTCGCAGACGGGACAGGGGGCGATGGCTACACCTTC	CASSVADGTGGDGYTF
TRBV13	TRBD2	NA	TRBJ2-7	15	TGTGCCAGCAGCTTAAGAACCGGGACTAGCTACGAGCAGTACTTC	CASSLRTGTSYEQYF
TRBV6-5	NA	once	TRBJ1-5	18	TGTGCCAGCTTGTTACCTACGTCGGCAGGGGTAAGCAATCAGCCCCAGCATTTT	CASLLPTSAGVSNQPQHF
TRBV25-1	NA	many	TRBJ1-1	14	TGTGCCAGCAGTGGGCTGGGGGCTAACACTGAAGCTTTCTTT	CASSGLGANTEAFF
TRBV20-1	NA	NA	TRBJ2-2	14	TGCAGTGCTAGGAGGGCCCTGAACACCGGGGAGCTGTTTTTT	CSARRALNTGELFF
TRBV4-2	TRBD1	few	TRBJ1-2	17	TGTGCCAGCAGCCAAGAGCGGTTTGGTTCAGGGGGTGGCGGCTACACCTTC	CASSQERFGSGGGGYTF
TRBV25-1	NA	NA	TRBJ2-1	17	TGTGCCAGCAGTGACCCCCGAGGTAGTATGTCCTACAATGAGCAGTTCTTC	CASSDPRGSMSYNEQFF
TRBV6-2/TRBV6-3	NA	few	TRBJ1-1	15	TGTGCCAGCAGTTCCTTGACAGAATGGAACACTGAAGCTTTCTTT	CASSSLTEWNTEAFF
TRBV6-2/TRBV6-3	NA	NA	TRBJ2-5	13	TGTGCCAGCAGTTACGGCAGGGTAGAGACCCAGTACTTC	CASSYGRVETQYF
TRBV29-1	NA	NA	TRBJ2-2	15	TGCAGCGTTTCTACCGGGACACATAACACCGGGGAGCTGTTTTTT	CSVSTGTHNTGELFF
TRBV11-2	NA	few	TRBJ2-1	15	TGTGCCAGCAGCTTAGTGGCGGGCCTCCTCAATGAGCAGTTCTTC	CASSLVAGLLNEQFF
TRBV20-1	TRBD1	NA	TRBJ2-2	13	TGCAGTGCAATGAAGACAGGGACCGGGGAGCTGTTTTTT	CSAMKTGTGELFF
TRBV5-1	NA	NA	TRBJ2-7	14	TGCGCCAGCAGCTTGTCGCAGGGGCGGAGCGAGCAGTACTTC	CASSLSQGRSEQYF
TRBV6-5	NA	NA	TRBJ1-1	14	TGTGCCAGCTTACCGGGACAATTGAACACTGAAGCTTTCTTT	CASLPGQLNTEAFF
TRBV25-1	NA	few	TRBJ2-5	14	TGTGCCAGCAGTGAATTATCTAGGGGAGAGACCCAGTACTTC	CASSELSRGETQYF
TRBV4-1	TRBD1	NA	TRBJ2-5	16	TGCGCCAGCAGCCATCCTGGGACAGGGGGCGGAGAGACCCAGTACTTC	CASSHPGTGGGETQYF
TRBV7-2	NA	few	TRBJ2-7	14	TGTGCCAGCAGCTTAGCGGGGGCGTTATACGAGCAGTACTTC	CASSLAGALYEQYF
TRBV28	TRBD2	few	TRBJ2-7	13	TGTGCCACGGGACTAGCGGCCTCCTACGAGCAGTACTTC	CATGLAASYEQYF
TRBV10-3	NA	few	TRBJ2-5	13	TGTGCCATCCGATCGGTACTCCAAGAGACCCAGTACTTC	CAIRSVLQETQYF
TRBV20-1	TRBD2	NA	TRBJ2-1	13	TGCAGTGCTAGAGAAAGACTAGCCCGCGAGCAGTTCTTC	CSARERLAREQFF
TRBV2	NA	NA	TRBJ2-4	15	TGTGCCAGCAATCCTGAACGGGGGAATAAAAACATTCAGTACTTC	CASNPERGNKNIQYF
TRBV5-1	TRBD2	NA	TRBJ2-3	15	TGCGCCAGCAGCTATAGCGGGAGATTAAGAGATACGCAGTATTTT	CASSYSGRLRDTQYF
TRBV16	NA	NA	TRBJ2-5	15	TGTGCCAGCAGCCAAGGGCAGGGAATAGGAGAGACCCAGTACTTC	CASSQGQGIGETQYF
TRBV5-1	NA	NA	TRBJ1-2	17	TGCGCCAGCAGCGCCGGGGGATCAGGACCCTATGGCAGTGGCTACACCTTC	CASSAGGSGPYGSGYTF
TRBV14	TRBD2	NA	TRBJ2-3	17	TGTGCCAGCAGCCAAGATGAGGTGGGAGGGCCTTTAAGTACGCAGTATTTT	CASSQDEVGGPLSTQYF
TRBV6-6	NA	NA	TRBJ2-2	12	TGTGCCTCCCTCGGTGTTCCCGGGGAGCTGTTTTTT	CASLGVPGELFF
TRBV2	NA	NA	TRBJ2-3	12	TGTGCCAGCATCCCCAGGGAAGATACGCAGTATTTT	CASIPREDTQYF
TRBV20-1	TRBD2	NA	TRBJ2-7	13	TGCAGTGCCGAGGGGCGGGAGGCCTACGAGCAGTACTTC	CSAEGREAYEQYF
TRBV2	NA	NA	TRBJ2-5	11	TGTGCCAGCAGTGGGATCCCGGAGCAGTACTTC	CASSGIPEQYF
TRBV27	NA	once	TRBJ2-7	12	TGTGCCCGTGGAGGGGTGGCCTACGAGCAGTACTTC	CARGGVAYEQYF
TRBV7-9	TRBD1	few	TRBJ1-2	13	TGTGCCAGCAAGGGACAGGCGGATAAGGGCTACACCTTC	CASKGQADKGYTF
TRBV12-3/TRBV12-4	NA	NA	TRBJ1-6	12	TGTGCCAGCAGTCAGCGACGGTCACCCCTCCACTTT	CASSQRRSPLHF
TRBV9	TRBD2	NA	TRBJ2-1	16	TGTGCCAGCAGCGTAGAAGTAGCGGGAGCCTACAATGAGCAGTTCTTC	CASSVEVAGAYNEQFF
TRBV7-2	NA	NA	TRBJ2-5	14	TGTGCCAGCACGCTATTTGGGGGAAAAGAGACCCAGTACTTC	CASTLFGGKETQYF
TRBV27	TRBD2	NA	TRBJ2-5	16	TGTGCCAGCAGTTATACACTAGCGGGGGGCCTATCGGCCCAGTACTTC	CASSYTLAGGLSAQYF
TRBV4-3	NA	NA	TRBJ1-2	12	TGCGCCAGCAGCCAAGACCGGTTCAGCTACACCTTC	CASSQDRFSYTF